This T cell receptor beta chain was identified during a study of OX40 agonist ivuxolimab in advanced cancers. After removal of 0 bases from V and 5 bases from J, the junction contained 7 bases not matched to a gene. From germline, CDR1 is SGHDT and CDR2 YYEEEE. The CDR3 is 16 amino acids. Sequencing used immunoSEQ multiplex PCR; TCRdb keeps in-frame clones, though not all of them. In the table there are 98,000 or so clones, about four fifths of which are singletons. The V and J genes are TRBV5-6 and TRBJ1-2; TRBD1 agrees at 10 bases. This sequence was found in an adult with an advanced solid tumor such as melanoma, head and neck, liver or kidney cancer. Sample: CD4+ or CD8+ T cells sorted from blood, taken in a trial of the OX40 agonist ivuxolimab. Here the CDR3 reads CASSLAGTGALYGYTF. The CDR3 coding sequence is TGTGCCAGCAGCTTGGCCGGGACAGGGGCGCTTTATGGCTACACCTTC.